This entry lists 8 T cell receptor beta chains sequenced from one sample in a study of blood T cell repertoires in COVID-19. The assay was immunoSEQ multiplex PCR, and TCRdb's table has in-frame clones only and misses some. The sample records around 400,000 clones, roughly 92% being singletons. The specimen sequenced was PBMCs or T cells enriched from blood (not recorded which). The receptors come from a woman between 35 and 50 years old who had been exposed to COVID-19.

A note on this clone: Sequence at one end of the junction differs from germline and may be a read error. The chain has TRBV5-1 and TRBJ1-4, with D hard to call. This CDR3 contains 16 residues. The germline V gene has CDR1 SGHRS and CDR2 YFSETQ. CDR3 sequence reads: CASSLVVQTTNEKLFF. CDR3 sequence (DNA): TGCGCCAGCAGCTTGGTGGTACAGACAACGAATGAAAAACTGTTTTTT. Based on the CDR3 plus reference TRBV5-1 and TRBJ1-4, the full variable domain is KAGVTQTPRYLIKTRGQQVTLSCSPISGHRSVSWYQQTPGQGLQFLFEYFSETQRNKGNFPGRFSGRQFSNSRSEMNVSTLELGDSALYLCASSLVVQTTNEKLFFGSGTQLSVL.

V usage is TRBV2 and J usage is TRBJ1-1; 8 bases agree with TRBD1. This CDR3 has 16 amino acids. The junction had 12 bases not matched to a gene; V was cut back by 1 base and J by 8 bases. Germline V gene data show CDR1 as SNHLY and CDR2 as FYNNEI. The CDR3 reads CASSEGDRPLYVEAFF. In DNA, the CDR3 is TGTGCCAGCAGTGAAGGGGACAGGCCCCTGTATGTGGAAGCTTTCTTT.

With regard to this clone: The same CDR3 also results from other DNA sequences found in this sample. The CDR3 DNA is TGTGCCAGCAGCCTCGACAGGGGTTCCTACAATGAGCAGTTCTTC. Protein sequence: CASSLDRGSYNEQFF. The chain couples TRBV11-3 to TRBJ2-1; TRBD1 matches 8 bases. V dropped 5 bases and J dropped 1; count of bases not matched to a gene: 4. The CDR3 spans 15 residues. Per the germline V gene, CDR1 is SGHNT and CDR2 is YENEEA.

The V call is TRBV5-1, the J call TRBJ2-7; TRBD1 might be the D (5 bases). CDR1 is SGHRS, CDR2 YFSETQ, per germline. With 1 base removed from V and 3 bases from J, the gap between germline ends came to 11 bases. This CDR3 comprises 14 residues. This chain's CDR3 is CASSLLDKGYEQYF. In DNA, the CDR3 is TGCGCCAGCAGCTTGTTGGACAAGGGCTACGAGCAGTACTTC. Based on the CDR3 plus reference TRBV5-1 and TRBJ2-7, the full variable domain is KAGVTQTPRYLIKTRGQQVTLSCSPISGHRSVSWYQQTPGQGLQFLFEYFSETQRNKGNFPGRFSGRQFSNSRSEMNVSTLELGDSALYLCASSLLDKGYEQYFGPGTRLTVT.

The chain links TRBV29-1 to TRBJ2-5; 9 bases line up with TRBD2. The CDR3 runs 14 residues. Germline trimming cut 4 bases from V and 5 bases from J; bases unmatched to any gene: 8. From germline, CDR1 is SQVTM and CDR2 ANQGSEA. CDR3 residues: CSVVGSGSGETQYF. The CDR3 nucleotides are TGCAGCGTTGTTGGTAGCGGGAGCGGGGAGACCCAGTACTTC.

The CDR3 DNA follows: TGTGCCAGCAGCGTCACAGGGCGCGCGGGCTACACCTTC. It encodes CASSVTGRAGYTF. V gene TRBV28 combines with J gene TRBJ1-2; the D gene is possibly TRBD1 (6 bases). Deletions cut 6 bases from V and 8 bases from J, with 16 bases between. This CDR3 has 13 residues. Germline V gene data show CDR1 as MDHEN and CDR2 as SYDVKM.

The rearrangement links TRBV9 to TRBJ2-1; weak D call: TRBD2 (7 bases). Germline V gene lookup returns CDR1 SGDLS and CDR2 YYNGEE. V lost 3 bases and J 0 bases, leaving 10 bases between the germline ends. The CDR3 has 15 amino acids. Here the CDR3 reads CASSGEGDSYNEQFF. CDR3 bases: TGTGCCAGCAGCGGGGAGGGGGACTCCTACAATGAGCAGTTCTTC. Together with reference TRBV9 and TRBJ2-1, the CDR3 gives the full variable domain: DSGVTQTPKHLITATGQRVTLRCSPRSGDLSVYWYQQSLDQGLQFLIQYYNGEERAKGNILERFSAQQFPDLHSELNLSSLELGDSALYFCASSGEGDSYNEQFFGPGTRLTVL.

This rearrangement joins TRBV6-5 to TRBJ2-6, with D possibly matching TRBD2 (5 bases). This CDR3 contains 13 residues. Trimming removed 8 bases from V and 5 bases from J, with 10 bases in between. Germline V CDR1 and CDR2: MNHEY, SVGAGI. As DNA, the CDR3 is TGTGCCAGCTCCGAGGGCAGGGCCAACGTCCTGACTTTC. Translating it yields CASSEGRANVLTF.